Below, one T cell receptor beta chain is given with its context. The antigen is unknown. Profiled with immunoSEQ multiplex PCR; TCRdb holds only in-frame clones, not every one. The sample gives around 35,000 clones, around 80% of which show up once; 1.1% is in the top ten. This sample was taken from a study of T cells in narcolepsy. Study summary: Donors had narcolepsy type 1 or type 2, or were healthy controls.

The CDR3 runs 14 residues. Germline lookup yields CDR1 MNHNY and CDR2 SVGAGI (reference sequence). Deletions cut 2 bases from V and 3 bases from J, with 10 bases between. Study-wide results and limits: Autoreactive clone sequences were missing from some blood memory CD4+ repertoires. Autoreactive HCRT-specific and TRIB2-specific clonotypes were marked in same-patient CSF-versus-blood CD4+ comparisons. Healthy controls reportedly lacked the autoreactive clonotypes serially found in patients' blood.

The chain couples TRBV6-6 to TRBJ1-1; possibly TRBD1 for D (6 bases). Sequencing used memory (CD45RA-) CD4+ T cells from blood. The sequence was obtained from a human donor in good health. CDR3 region: CASSYKGGDTEAFF. The CDR3 DNA follows: TGTGCCAGCAGTTACAAGGGGGGGGACACTGAAGCTTTCTTT.